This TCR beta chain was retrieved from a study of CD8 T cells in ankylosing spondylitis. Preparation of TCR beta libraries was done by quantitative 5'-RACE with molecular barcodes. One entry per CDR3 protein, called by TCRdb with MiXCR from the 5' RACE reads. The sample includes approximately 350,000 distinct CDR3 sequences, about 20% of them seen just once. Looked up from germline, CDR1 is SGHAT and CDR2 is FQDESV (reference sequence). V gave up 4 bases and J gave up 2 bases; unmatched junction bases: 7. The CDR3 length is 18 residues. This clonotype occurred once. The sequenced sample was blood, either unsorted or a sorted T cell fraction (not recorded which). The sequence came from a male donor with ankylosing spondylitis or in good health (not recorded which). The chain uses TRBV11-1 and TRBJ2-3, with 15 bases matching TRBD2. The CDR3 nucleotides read TGTGCCAGCAGCTCCGGGACTAGCGGGGGGCCCTTCACAGATACGCAGTATTTT. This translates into CASSSGTSGGPFTDTQYF.